The T cell receptor beta chain under discussion was sequenced for a study of T-cell memory formation after mild COVID-19. Study as a whole: TCR clusters were mostly donor specific.

The study's findings and limits: Pre-infection memory carried some responding clones, suggesting that cross-reactive memory joined.

About this clonotype itself: Antigen unknown.

TCRdb analysed the 5' RACE reads with MiXCR anew, one entry per CDR3 protein. The sample has around 250,000 distinct CDR3 sequences, roughly 10% seen once. The sequence was collected from a man aged 18 to 29 who had mild COVID-19 (a few samples of this study predate the infection). Cell type and time point are not known. Sequencing was carried out using PBMCs or a T cell subset sorted from them (not recorded which).

For the CDR3, the DNA is TGTGCCAGCAGCCAGGGGAACTATGGCTACACCTTC. This gives the protein CASSQGNYGYTF. The chain uses TRBV12-3 or TRBV12-4 and TRBJ1-2, with a weak D call TRBD1 (6 bases). This CDR3 region has 12 residues. Trimming removed 6 bases at V and 2 bases at J, with 7 bases between.